This T cell receptor beta chain emerged from a study of OX40 agonist ivuxolimab in advanced cancers. At the level of the study: The dose-escalation cohort was around 83% male, with a mean age of 60 years, ranging about 20 to 79.

Libraries were prepared by immunoSEQ multiplex PCR; TCRdb keeps only in-frame clonotypes and omits some of them. The table includes about 51,000 clones, about four fifths detected once. V lost 0 bases and J lost 0, with 3 bases in between. From germline, CDR1 is KGHSH and CDR2 LQKENI. The CDR3 has 13 amino acids. The sequencing here drew on CD4+ or CD8+ T cells sorted from blood, taken in a trial of the OX40 agonist ivuxolimab. This receptor was obtained from an adult with an advanced solid tumor such as melanoma, head and neck, liver or kidney cancer. The chain is built from TRBV18 and TRBJ2-7; the D is unclear. CDR3 amino acids: CASSPPGSYEQYF. The CDR3 nucleotides are TGTGCCAGCTCACCACCCGGCTCCTACGAGCAGTACTTC. Filled out from reference TRBV18 and TRBJ2-7, the complete variable domain reads NAGVMQNPRHLVRRRGQEARLRCSPMKGHSHVYWYRQLPEEGLKFMVYLQKENIIDESGMPKERFSAEFPKEGPSILRIQQVVRGDSAAYFCASSPPGSYEQYFGPGTRLTVT.